Each of the 25 T cell receptor beta chains below was sequenced from the same sample in a study of early T cells in non-severe SARS-CoV-2 infection. TCRdb reprocessed the 5' RACE reads with MiXCR, giving one entry per CDR3 protein. The table has tens of thousands of distinct CDR3 sequences, about 12% seen once. The specimen was whole blood, collected at baseline. Receptors were obtained from an adult who was a healthcare worker with PCR-confirmed SARS-CoV-2 infection or an uninfected control (not recorded which).

The table lists this clonotype with many counts. The V call is TRBV29-1, the J call TRBJ2-7; 7 nucleotides agree with TRBD1. J gave up 7 bases and V 7 bases, and 10 bases lay outside the gene matches. The CDR3 extends over 12 amino acids. The V gene's germline CDR1 is SQVTM and CDR2 ANQGSEA. The CDR3 here is CSAEMTGREQYF. Written as DNA, the CDR3 is TGCAGCGCAGAAATGACAGGGCGAGAGCAGTACTTC.

The chain carries TRBV2 and TRBJ1-1; 8 nucleotides match TRBD1. Germline CDR1 and CDR2: SNHLY and FYNNEI. With 2 bases clipped from V and 9 bases from J, the junction kept 14 bases outside the gene matches. This CDR3 comprises 16 residues. The CDR3, as DNA: TGTGCCAGCAGTGAACACCTGCGGACAGGGAAGTTCCAAGCTTTCTTT. It codes for CASSEHLRTGKFQAFF.

V usage is TRBV12-5 and J usage is TRBJ2-1, with 8 positions matching TRBD2. The CDR3 runs 15 residues. Germline values: CDR1 LGHNT, CDR2 FRNRAP. J gave up 8 bases and V 7 bases, and 13 bases lay outside the gene matches. Written as DNA, the CDR3 is TGTGCTAGTGCCCGAAACGGGAGGGCCGGCGATGAGCAGTTCTTC. Translation: CASARNGRAGDEQFF.

The chain recombines TRBV20-1 with TRBJ2-7; D might be TRBD2 (5 bases). Germline CDR1 and CDR2: DFQATT and SNEGSKA (reference sequence). The CDR3 covers 15 residues. Deletions cut 3 bases from V and 1 base from J, with 16 bases between. The CDR3 is CSARPERGSSYEQYF. CDR3 DNA sequence: TGCAGTGCTAGGCCCGAACGGGGTTCGTCCTACGAGCAGTACTTC.

This clonotype came up many times. The chain employs TRBV11-2 and TRBJ2-1, with TRBD2 matching over 12 bases. CDR3 length equals 16 residues. Unmatched junction bases numbered 12, after V lost 6 bases and J lost 9 bases. Germline CDR1 and CDR2: SGHAT and FQNNGV. This CDR3 reads CASSYRTSGMGGEQFF. CDR3 nucleotide sequence: TGTGCCAGCAGTTACAGGACTAGCGGGATGGGAGGTGAGCAGTTCTTC. The full variable domain, in which reference TRBV11-2 and TRBJ2-1 provide the parts outside the CDR3, is EAGVAQSPRYKIIEKRQSVAFWCNPISGHATLYWYQQILGQGPKLLIQFQNNGVVDDSQLPKDRFSAERLKGVDSTLKIQPAKLEDSAVYLCASSYRTSGMGGEQFFGPGTRLTVL.

This clonotype was seen more than once but under ten times. The chain has TRBV28 and TRBJ1-4, with 7 bases identical to TRBD1. CDR1 is MDHEN, CDR2 SYDVKM, per germline. Losses at the gene ends were 5 bases for V and 11 bases for J; bases not matched to a gene: 14. The CDR3 is 15 amino acids. The CDR3 loop reads CASSPLDRRGRKLFF. CDR3 bases: TGTGCCAGCAGTCCCTTGGACAGGAGAGGGAGGAAACTGTTTTTT. Drawing the rest from reference TRBV28 and TRBJ1-4, the complete variable domain is DVKVTQSSRYLVKRTGEKVFLECVQDMDHENMFWYRQDPGLGLRLIYFSYDVKMKEKGDIPEGYSVSREKKERFSLILESASTNQTSMYLCASSPLDRRGRKLFFGSGTQLSVL.

This clonotype was observed a handful of times. V gene TRBV30 combines with J gene TRBJ2-6; the D is unclear. The CDR3 is 14 residues long. Trimming stripped 2 bases from V and 6 bases from J, with 11 bases between. Germline V gene lookup returns CDR1 GTSNPN and CDR2 SVGIG (reference sequence). The CDR3 region is CAWSRTRMANVLTF. For the CDR3, the DNA is TGTGCCTGGAGTCGGACCCGCATGGCCAACGTCCTGACTTTC.

This clonotype was seen at least ten times. The V call is TRBV7-9, the J call TRBJ2-2; 7 bases line up with TRBD2. The germline V gene encodes CDR1 SEHNR and CDR2 FQNEAQ (reference sequence). The J segment lost 1 base and the V segment lost 5 bases, leaving 4 bases of the junction unmatched. CDR3 length: 15 amino acids. The CDR3 sequence: CASSGEGLNTGELFF. Written as DNA, the CDR3 is TGTGCCAGCAGCGGGGAGGGCCTGAACACCGGGGAGCTGTTTTTT.

The rearrangement uses TRBV5-1 and TRBJ1-2; 8 bases align to TRBD1. Germline V lookup: CDR1 SGHRS, CDR2 YFSETQ. The CDR3 sequence is 15 residues long. J lost 6 bases, V lost 0 bases, and 7 bases had no gene match. The CDR3 DNA is TGCGCCAGCAGCTTGGGAGCGGACAGGGTTGATGGCTACACCTTC. This encodes CASSLGADRVDGYTF.

This clonotype was seen more than once but under ten times. The chain carries TRBV18 and TRBJ2-5, with 11 bases fitting TRBD2. Trimming at V came to 3 bases and at J to 1 base, leaving 1 base not matched to a gene. The CDR3 spans 15 residues. The germline gives CDR1 KGHSH, CDR2 LQKENI. The CDR3 is CASSPLAGGQETQYF. The CDR3, as DNA: TGTGCCAGCTCACCTCTAGCGGGGGGCCAAGAGACCCAGTACTTC.

This clonotype was seen ten or more times. The chain uses TRBV18 and TRBJ1-1; D not resolved. The CDR3 length is 12 residues. Trimming took 2 bases from V and 6 from J, leaving 7 bases between them. Germline V CDR1 and CDR2: KGHSH, LQKENI. This CDR3 is CASSPFQAEAFF. DNA for the CDR3: TGTGCCAGCTCACCATTCCAGGCTGAAGCTTTCTTT. The full variable domain, with the rest looked up from reference TRBV18 and TRBJ1-1, is NAGVMQNPRHLVRRRGQEARLRCSPMKGHSHVYWYRQLPEEGLKFMVYLQKENIIDESGMPKERFSAEFPKEGPSILRIQQVVRGDSAAYFCASSPFQAEAFFGQGTRLTVV.

The chain uses TRBV5-5 and TRBJ1-4; 8 bases line up with TRBD1. The germline gives CDR1 SGHKS, CDR2 YYEKEE (reference sequence). V shed 2 bases and J 1 base; nucleotides not matched to a gene: 4. This CDR3 is 16 amino acids long. The CDR3 here is CASSFDRGGTNEKLFF. The CDR3 DNA is TGTGCCAGCAGCTTCGACAGGGGAGGAACTAATGAAAAACTGTTTTTT.

This clonotype was found a few times. The chain uses TRBV10-3 and TRBJ2-2; no clear D gene. Per the germline V gene, CDR1 is ENHRY and CDR2 is SYGVKD. CDR3 size: 15 residues. Trimming shortened V by 4 bases and J by 4 bases, and 13 bases separated the two germline ends. In nucleotides, the CDR3 is TGTGCCATCAGTGGGGATAGAGAGGCCACCGGGGAGCTGTTTTTT. It yields the protein CAISGDREATGELFF.

The chain has TRBV16 and TRBJ2-5; TRBD2 matches 11 bases. Germline-derived CDR1 and CDR2 are KGHSY and FQNENV. The CDR3 length is 20 residues. The V segment lost 7 bases and the J segment 3 bases; nucleotides outside the gene matches: 22. The CDR3 sequence: CASTEIGFRLAGFKEETQYF. CDR3 coding DNA: TGTGCCAGCACCGAAATCGGATTTAGACTAGCGGGGTTTAAAGAAGAGACCCAGTACTTC.

The V and J genes are TRBV12-3 or TRBV12-4 and TRBJ2-1, with D perhaps assigned TRBD1 or TRBD2 (5 bases each). Trimming stripped 6 bases from V and 0 bases from J, with 12 bases between. CDR3 length: 15 amino acids. CDR3: CASSPGAGSYNEQFF. The CDR3, as DNA: TGTGCCAGCAGCCCCGGGGCCGGCTCCTACAATGAGCAGTTCTTC.

This clonotype was observed a few times. The genes are TRBV14 and TRBJ2-1; TRBD2 aligns across 8 bases. This CDR3 has 13 residues. After removal of 3 bases from V and 6 bases from J, the junction contained 1 base not matched to a gene. Germline values: CDR1 SGHDN, CDR2 FVKESK. CDR3 in amino acids: CASSHRGGNEQFF. In DNA, the CDR3 is TGTGCCAGCAGCCATCGGGGGGGCAATGAGCAGTTCTTC.

This clonotype showed up many times. The rearrangement uses TRBV7-3 and TRBJ1-1; D uncertain. V was shortened by 3 bases and J by 5 bases, with 13 bases between the two germline ends. The CDR3 contains 14 residues. Germline V gene sequence: CDR1 SGHTA, CDR2 FQGTGA. The CDR3 DNA sequence: TGTGCCAGCAGCTTGGCGGGTGTGGGGACTGAAGCTTTCTTT. Its protein is CASSLAGVGTEAFF.

There are many counts of this clonotype. The gene calls are TRBV5-1 and TRBJ2-1; 10 nucleotides agree with TRBD2. Germline V gives CDR1 SGHRS, CDR2 YFSETQ. The V gene end was trimmed by 4 bases and the J gene end by 2 bases; junction bases not matched to a gene: 3. The CDR3 extends over 15 amino acids. The CDR3 nucleotides read TGCGCCAGCAGCCCCGGGACTAGCGCCTACAATGAGCAGTTCTTC. This codes for CASSPGTSAYNEQFF.

This rearrangement joins TRBV7-6 to TRBJ2-7; TRBD2 matches at 9 bases. Germline V gene sequence: CDR1 SGHVS, CDR2 FNYEAQ. The CDR3 contains 16 residues. V was pared by 6 bases and J by 1 base, with 10 bases of the junction left unmatched. The CDR3 region is CASRPLAGLASYEQYF. The CDR3 DNA sequence: TGTGCCAGCAGACCACTCGCCGGACTAGCGTCCTACGAGCAGTACTTC.

The chain combines TRBV12-3 or TRBV12-4 with TRBJ1-1, with TRBD1 as a possible D gene (5 bases). This CDR3 contains 14 residues. Trimming took off 6 bases at V and 1 base at J, with 12 bases between the two ends. The CDR3 nucleotides read TGTGCCAGCAGAATCACAACAGGGAACACTGAAGCTTTCTTT. Its protein is CASRITTGNTEAFF.

Many counts were recorded for this clonotype. The chain is built from TRBV4-1 and TRBJ2-7, with no clear D. Trimming shortened V by 7 bases and J by 7 bases, and 14 bases separated the two germline ends. Germline CDR1 and CDR2: MGHRA and YSYEKL. The CDR3 loop spans 12 amino acids. CDR3 bases: TGCGCCAGCATGGGTATGGGCGGAGAGCAGTACTTC. This translates into CASMGMGGEQYF.

This clonotype has a handful of counts. The V gene is TRBV5-1, the J gene TRBJ2-3; D is perhaps TRBD1 (6 bases). The CDR3 is 13 residues long. V lost 3 bases and J 5 bases, leaving 10 bases between the germline ends. Germline CDR1 is SGHRS and CDR2 is YFSETQ. The CDR3 spells CASSSAGEDTQYF. The CDR3 region has the DNA TGCGCCAGCAGCTCGGCAGGGGAAGATACGCAGTATTTT.

This clonotype occurred many times. The gene calls are TRBV7-9 and TRBJ2-3; 9 nucleotides agree with TRBD2. The germline gives CDR1 SEHNR, CDR2 FQNEAQ (reference sequence). The CDR3 is made up of 16 amino acids. The junction had 10 bases not matched to a gene; V was cut back by 5 bases and J by 4 bases. In DNA, the CDR3 is TGTGCCAGCAGCGCCATGAGCGGGGGGATGGCAGATACGCAGTATTTT. Protein: CASSAMSGGMADTQYF.

This clonotype was counted a few times. The V and J genes are TRBV14 and TRBJ2-1; 9 positions match TRBD2. This CDR3 has 15 amino acids. In germline, CDR1 is SGHDN, CDR2 FVKESK. V was pared by 4 bases and J by 9 bases, with 10 bases of the junction left unmatched. The CDR3 nucleotides are TGTGCCAGCAGCCCCGTAAGTAGCGGGAGAAGTGAGCAGTTCTTC. Its protein is CASSPVSSGRSEQFF.

The chain carries TRBV29-1 and TRBJ2-2; the D is unclear. This CDR3 is 13 amino acids long. V lost 3 bases, J lost 4 bases, and 9 bases lay in between. Germline V gene lookup returns CDR1 SQVTM and CDR2 ANQGSEA. The CDR3 nucleotides read TGCAGCGTTGAGGTTCGGGTCACCGGGGAGCTGTTTTTT. This encodes CSVEVRVTGELFF.